This TCR beta chain was documented in a study of shared clonotypes between healthy human individuals. Germline values: CDR1 KGHSH, CDR2 LQKENI. This CDR3 has 13 residues. Trimming stripped 0 bases from V and 7 bases from J, with 7 bases between. About this clone: Its antigen is not known.

Study results and limitations: Only a few donors were included, so the genetic and exposure-history diversity represented was limited. Specimens sampled were limited to blood, with tissue repertoires likely differing.

Samples underwent the assay at deep level. Profiled with immunoSEQ multiplex PCR; TCRdb holds only in-frame clones, not every one. This repertoire shows approximately 95,000 clones, 67% found once; its top ten account for 45% to 50%. The sequence was obtained from a man aged 25 to 40 in good health. The chain links TRBV18 to TRBJ2-1, with no clear D. The sample comprised memory CD8+ T cells sorted from blood. Subset given: CD45RO+ cells pooled with CCR7-negative TemRA cells. Written as DNA, the CDR3 is TGTGCCAGCTCACCACCGCCTCCGAATGAGCAGTTCTTC. This codes for CASSPPPPNEQFF. Drawing the rest from reference TRBV18 and TRBJ2-1, the complete variable domain is NAGVMQNPRHLVRRRGQEARLRCSPMKGHSHVYWYRQLPEEGLKFMVYLQKENIIDESGMPKERFSAEFPKEGPSILRIQQVVRGDSAAYFCASSPPPPNEQFFGPGTRLTVL.